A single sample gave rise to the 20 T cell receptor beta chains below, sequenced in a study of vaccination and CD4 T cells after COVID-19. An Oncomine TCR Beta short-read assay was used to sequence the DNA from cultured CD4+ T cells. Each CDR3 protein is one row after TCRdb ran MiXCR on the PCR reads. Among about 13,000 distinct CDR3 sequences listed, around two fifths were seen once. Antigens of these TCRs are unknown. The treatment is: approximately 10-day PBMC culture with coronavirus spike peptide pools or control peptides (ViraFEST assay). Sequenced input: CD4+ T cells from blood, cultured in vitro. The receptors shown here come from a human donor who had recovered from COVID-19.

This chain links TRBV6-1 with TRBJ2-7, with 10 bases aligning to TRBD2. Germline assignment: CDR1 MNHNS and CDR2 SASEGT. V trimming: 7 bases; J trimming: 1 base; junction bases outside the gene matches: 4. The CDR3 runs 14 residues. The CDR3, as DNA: TGTGCCAGCACCTGGACTAGCGGATCCTACGAGCAGTACTTC. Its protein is CASTWTSGSYEQYF.

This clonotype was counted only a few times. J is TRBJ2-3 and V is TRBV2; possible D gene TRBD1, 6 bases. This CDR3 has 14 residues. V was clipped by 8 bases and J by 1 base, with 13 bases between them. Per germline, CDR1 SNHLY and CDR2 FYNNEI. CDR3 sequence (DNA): TGTGCCAGCGCAGGGGAATCTGGCACAGATACGCAGTATTTT. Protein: CASAGESGTDTQYF.

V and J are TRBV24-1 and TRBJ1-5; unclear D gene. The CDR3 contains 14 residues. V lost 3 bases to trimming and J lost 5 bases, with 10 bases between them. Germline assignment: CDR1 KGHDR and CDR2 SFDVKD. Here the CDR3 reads CATSDRRPYQPQHF. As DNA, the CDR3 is TGTGCCACCAGTGATCGTAGGCCCTATCAGCCCCAGCATTTT.

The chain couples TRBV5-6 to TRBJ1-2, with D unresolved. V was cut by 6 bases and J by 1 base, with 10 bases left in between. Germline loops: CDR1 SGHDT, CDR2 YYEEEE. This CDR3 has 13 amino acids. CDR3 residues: CASKGSYNYGYTF. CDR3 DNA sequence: TGTGCCAGCAAAGGGTCCTATAACTATGGCTACACCTTC.

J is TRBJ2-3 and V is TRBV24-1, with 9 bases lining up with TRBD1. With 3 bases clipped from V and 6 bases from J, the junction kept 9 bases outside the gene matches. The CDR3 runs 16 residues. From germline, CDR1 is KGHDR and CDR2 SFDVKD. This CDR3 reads CATSDTTGQGGDTQYF. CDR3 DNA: TGTGCCACCAGTGATACCACGGGACAGGGAGGGGATACGCAGTATTTT.

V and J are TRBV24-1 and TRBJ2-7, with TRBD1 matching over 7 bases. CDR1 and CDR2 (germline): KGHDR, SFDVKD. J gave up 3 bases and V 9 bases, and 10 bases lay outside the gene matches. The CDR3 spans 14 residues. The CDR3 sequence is CATVCRDSGYEQYF. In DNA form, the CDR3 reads TGTGCCACCGTGTGTAGGGACAGCGGCTACGAGCAGTACTTC.

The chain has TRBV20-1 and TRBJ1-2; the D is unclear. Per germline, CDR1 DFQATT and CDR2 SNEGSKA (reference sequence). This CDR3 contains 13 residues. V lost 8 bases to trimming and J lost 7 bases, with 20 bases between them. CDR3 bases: TGCAGTCCCCGGGAAACCGCGGCAAGTGGCTACACCTTC. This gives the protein CSPRETAASGYTF.

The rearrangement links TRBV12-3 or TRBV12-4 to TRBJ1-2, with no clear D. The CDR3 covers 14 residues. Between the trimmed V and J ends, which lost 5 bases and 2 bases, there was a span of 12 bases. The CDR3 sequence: CASSAQVINYGYTF. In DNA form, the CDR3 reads TGTGCCAGCAGTGCCCAAGTTATCAACTATGGCTACACCTTC.

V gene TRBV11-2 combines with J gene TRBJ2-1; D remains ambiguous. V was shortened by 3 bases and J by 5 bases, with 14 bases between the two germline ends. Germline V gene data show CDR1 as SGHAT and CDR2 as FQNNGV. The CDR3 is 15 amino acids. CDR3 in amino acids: CASSLPLGFNNEQFF. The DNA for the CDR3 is TGTGCCAGCAGCTTGCCCCTAGGCTTTAACAATGAGCAGTTCTTC. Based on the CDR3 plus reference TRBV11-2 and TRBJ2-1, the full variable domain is EAGVAQSPRYKIIEKRQSVAFWCNPISGHATLYWYQQILGQGPKLLIQFQNNGVVDDSQLPKDRFSAERLKGVDSTLKIQPAKLEDSAVYLCASSLPLGFNNEQFFGPGTRLTVL.

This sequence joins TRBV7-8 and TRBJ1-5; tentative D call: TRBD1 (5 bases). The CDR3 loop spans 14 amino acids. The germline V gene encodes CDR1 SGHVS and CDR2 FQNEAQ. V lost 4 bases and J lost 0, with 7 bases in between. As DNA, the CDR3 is TGTGCCAGCAGCTCAGGGTATAGCAATCAGCCCCAGCATTTT. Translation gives CASSSGYSNQPQHF.

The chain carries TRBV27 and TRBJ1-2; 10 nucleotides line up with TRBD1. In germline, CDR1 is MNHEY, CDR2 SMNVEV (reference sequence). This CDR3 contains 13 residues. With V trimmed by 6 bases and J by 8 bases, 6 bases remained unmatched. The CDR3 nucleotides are TGTGCCAGCAGCTCCGGGACAGGGGTGGGCTACACCTTC. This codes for CASSSGTGVGYTF.

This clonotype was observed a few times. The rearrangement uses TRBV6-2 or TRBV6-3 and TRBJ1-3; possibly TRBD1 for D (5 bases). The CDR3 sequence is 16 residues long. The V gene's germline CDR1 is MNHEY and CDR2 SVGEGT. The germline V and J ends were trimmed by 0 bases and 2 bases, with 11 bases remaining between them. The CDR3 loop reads CASSYSRTLTGNTIYF. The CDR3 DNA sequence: TGTGCCAGCAGTTACTCCCGGACATTAACTGGAAACACCATATATTTT.

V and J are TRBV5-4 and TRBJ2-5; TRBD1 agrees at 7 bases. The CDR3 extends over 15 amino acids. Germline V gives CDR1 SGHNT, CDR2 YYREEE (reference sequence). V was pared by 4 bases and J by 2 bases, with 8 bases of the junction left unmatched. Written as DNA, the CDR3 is TGTGCCAGCAGCCCAAGGACAGGCCAACAAGAGACCCAGTACTTC. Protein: CASSPRTGQQETQYF.

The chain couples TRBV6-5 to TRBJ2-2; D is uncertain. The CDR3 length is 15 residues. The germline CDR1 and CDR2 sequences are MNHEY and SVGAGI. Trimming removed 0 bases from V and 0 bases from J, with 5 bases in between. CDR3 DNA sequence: TGTGCCAGCAGTTACTCGTCTGCGAACACCGGGGAGCTGTTTTTT. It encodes CASSYSSANTGELFF.

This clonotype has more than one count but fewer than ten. Written as DNA, the CDR3 is TGCAGTGCTAGAGGGCCCGTGCAGGGACCTATAGAGCAGCCCCAGCATTTT. It codes for CSARGPVQGPIEQPQHF. V usage is TRBV20-1 and J usage is TRBJ1-5; tentative D call: TRBD1 (5 bases). Germline lookup yields CDR1 DFQATT and CDR2 SNEGSKA (reference sequence). There are 17 residues in the CDR3. V lost 1 base to trimming and J lost 7 bases, with 23 bases between them.

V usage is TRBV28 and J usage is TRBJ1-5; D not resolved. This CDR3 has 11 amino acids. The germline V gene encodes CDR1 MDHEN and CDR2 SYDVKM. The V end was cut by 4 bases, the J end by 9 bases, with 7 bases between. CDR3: CASSSTRPQHF. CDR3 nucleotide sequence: TGTGCCAGCAGTTCCACCCGGCCCCAGCATTTT.

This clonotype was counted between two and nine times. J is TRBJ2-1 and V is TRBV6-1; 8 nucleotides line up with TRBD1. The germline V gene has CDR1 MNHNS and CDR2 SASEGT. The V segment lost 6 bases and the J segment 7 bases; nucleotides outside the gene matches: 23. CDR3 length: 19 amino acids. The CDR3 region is CASRDRQGPTHQVRNEQFF. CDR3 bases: TGTGCCAGCAGGGACCGACAGGGGCCGACCCACCAAGTACGGAATGAGCAGTTCTTC.

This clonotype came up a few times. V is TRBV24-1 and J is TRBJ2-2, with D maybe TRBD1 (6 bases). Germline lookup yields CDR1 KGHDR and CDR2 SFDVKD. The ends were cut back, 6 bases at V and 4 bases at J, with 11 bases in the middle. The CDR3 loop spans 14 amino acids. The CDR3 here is CATSPGVATGELFF. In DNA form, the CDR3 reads TGTGCCACCAGTCCAGGGGTGGCCACCGGGGAGCTGTTTTTT.

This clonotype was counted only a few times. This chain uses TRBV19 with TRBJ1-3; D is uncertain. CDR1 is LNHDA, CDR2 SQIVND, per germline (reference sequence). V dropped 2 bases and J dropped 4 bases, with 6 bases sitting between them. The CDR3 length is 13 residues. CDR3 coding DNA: TGTGCCAGTAGTATAAGGGAAGGAAACACCATATATTTT. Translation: CASSIREGNTIYF.

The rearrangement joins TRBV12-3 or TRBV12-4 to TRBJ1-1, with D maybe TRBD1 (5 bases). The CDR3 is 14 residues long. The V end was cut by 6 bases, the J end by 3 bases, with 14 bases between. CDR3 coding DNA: TGTGCCAGCAGAAACAGGCTCCTGGACACTGAAGCTTTCTTT. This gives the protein CASRNRLLDTEAFF.